The T cell receptor beta chain described here comes from a study of T cell responses to AZD1222 COVID-19 vaccine. Study-level results: Repertoires were obtained solely post-peak T cell response. Variant regions that are unmutated are reportedly the target of nearly half of spike-specific TCRs.

With regard to this clone: Its antigen remains unknown.

Germline CDR1 reads KGHDR; CDR2 reads SFDVKD. The CDR3 loop spans 14 amino acids. The ends were cut back, 1 base at V and 1 base at J, with 6 bases in the middle. Whether given at about 4 or about 12 weeks, second doses were pooled. Here immunoSEQ multiplex PCR was the method, and the copy in TCRdb shows in-frame clones only, minus some. The sample contains 120,000 or so clones, around 92% of which appear only once. This TCR came from an adult who received the AZD1222 COVID-19 vaccine. Here the sequenced sample was peripheral blood, taken 28 days after the second AZD1222 dose. The chain is built from TRBV24-1 and TRBJ1-2; D is ambiguous. In DNA, the CDR3 is TGTGCCACCAGTGATTTCATGATTAACTATGGCTACACCTTC. This gives the protein CATSDFMINYGYTF.